Below are 10 T cell receptor beta chains sequenced from a single sample in a study of shared clonotypes between healthy human individuals. Selected positively for CCR7 and CD45RO-negative, naive CD8 cells excluded terminally differentiated effector memory CD45RA+ cells. TCRdb's table, derived via immunoSEQ multiplex PCR, lists solely in-frame clones and lacks some. Here the sample spans about 800,000 clones, around 96% being singletons. The sample consisted of naive CD8+ T cells sorted from blood. Source of these receptors: a man aged 25 to 40 in good health.

The CDR3 spells CASSLELRFTDTQYF. The CDR3 DNA sequence: TGTGCCAGCAGCTTAGAGTTACGGTTCACAGATACGCAGTATTTT. The J gene is TRBJ2-3, the V gene TRBV7-2; D is ambiguous. The CDR3 extends over 15 amino acids. V lost 1 base and J lost 2, with 10 bases in between. Per the germline V gene, CDR1 is SGHTA and CDR2 is FQGNSA.

The chain's CDR3 is CASSLDRRGTRSYEQYF. DNA for the CDR3: TGTGCCAGCAGCTTAGATCGGCGCGGGACAAGGTCCTACGAGCAGTACTTC. The rearrangement uses TRBV11-2 and TRBJ2-7; D may match TRBD1 or TRBD2 (6 bases each). Trimming shortened V by 0 bases and J by 1 base, and 16 bases separated the two germline ends. This CDR3 comprises 17 residues. Germline CDR1 is SGHAT and CDR2 is FQNNGV.

The chain is built from TRBV28 and TRBJ2-7; D not certain. Germline V gene sequence: CDR1 MDHEN, CDR2 SYDVKM. The CDR3 is made up of 14 amino acids. V was pared by 5 bases and J by 1 base, with 12 bases between. CDR3 residues: CASSDLGLSYEQYF. Written as DNA, the CDR3 is TGTGCCAGCAGTGATTTAGGCTTATCCTACGAGCAGTACTTC.

The chain joins TRBV7-9 to TRBJ2-1; TRBD1 or TRBD2 may be the D gene (5 bases each). CDR3 size: 16 residues. Germline assignment: CDR1 SEHNR and CDR2 FQNEAQ (reference sequence). The V gene lost 6 bases and the J gene lost 4 bases, with 19 bases spanning the gap. CDR3 protein: CASSHVGETEYNEQFF. In DNA, the CDR3 is TGTGCCAGCAGTCACGTGGGAGAGACAGAATACAATGAGCAGTTCTTC.

This clone has just one count. The rearrangement joins TRBV28 to TRBJ2-7, with D tentatively TRBD1 or TRBD2 (5 bases each). Germline V gene lookup returns CDR1 MDHEN and CDR2 SYDVKM. V shed 4 bases and J shed 4 bases, with 11 bases lying between them. The CDR3 is made up of 13 amino acids. CDR3 sequence reads: CASSSLGDYEQYF. In DNA, the CDR3 is TGTGCCAGCAGTTCTTTGGGGGATTACGAGCAGTACTTC.

This chain uses TRBV7-8 with TRBJ2-7, with D hard to call. This CDR3 contains 15 residues. V dropped 7 bases and J dropped 2 bases, with 18 bases sitting between them. Germline V gene sequence: CDR1 SGHVS, CDR2 FQNEAQ. The CDR3 DNA reads as TGTGCCAGCACCCTGTACGAAGGAAATACCTACGAGCAGTACTTC. Protein product: CASTLYEGNTYEQYF.

This clone appeared a single time. Here the CDR3 reads CASRASGYTF. Here the CDR3 DNA reads TGTGCCAGCAGGGCTTCGGGCTACACCTTC. The chain links TRBV2 to TRBJ1-2; no clear D gene. CDR3 length equals 10 residues. Germline V gene lookup returns CDR1 SNHLY and CDR2 FYNNEI. V was cut by 6 bases and J by 8 bases, with 7 bases left in between. The variable domain in full, completed from reference TRBV2 and TRBJ1-2, reads EPEVTQTPSHQVTQMGQEVILRCVPISNHLYFYWYRQILGQKVEFLVSFYNNEISEKSEIFDDQFSVERPDGSNFTLKIRSTKLEDSAMYFCASRASGYTFGSGTRLTVV.

This chain joins TRBV6-6 and TRBJ2-2; D is uncertain. V was pared by 7 bases and J by 6 bases, with 6 bases between. The CDR3 has 11 residues. Germline CDR1 reads MNHNY; CDR2 reads SVGAGI (reference sequence). For the CDR3, the DNA is TGTGCCAGCATGTATGCCGGGGAGCTGTTTTTT. Amino acids: CASMYAGELFF.

The CDR3: CASSPRGREGEAFF. The CDR3 DNA reads as TGTGCCAGCAGCCCCAGGGGCAGGGAGGGTGAAGCTTTCTTT. This chain links TRBV5-6 with TRBJ1-1; weak D call: TRBD1 (6 bases). Trimming shortened V by 4 bases and J by 7 bases, and 17 bases separated the two germline ends. The CDR3 contains 14 residues. The germline CDR1 and CDR2 sequences are SGHDT and YYEEEE.

This clone was seen only once. CDR3 bases: TGTGCCAGCAGTTGGGCGCTAAATCAGCCCCAGCATTTT. This encodes CASSWALNQPQHF. The chain combines TRBV27 with TRBJ1-5; no definite D call. Trimming took 4 bases from V and 4 from J, leaving 8 bases between them. The CDR3 spans 13 residues. Germline CDR1 reads MNHEY; CDR2 reads SMNVEV (reference sequence).